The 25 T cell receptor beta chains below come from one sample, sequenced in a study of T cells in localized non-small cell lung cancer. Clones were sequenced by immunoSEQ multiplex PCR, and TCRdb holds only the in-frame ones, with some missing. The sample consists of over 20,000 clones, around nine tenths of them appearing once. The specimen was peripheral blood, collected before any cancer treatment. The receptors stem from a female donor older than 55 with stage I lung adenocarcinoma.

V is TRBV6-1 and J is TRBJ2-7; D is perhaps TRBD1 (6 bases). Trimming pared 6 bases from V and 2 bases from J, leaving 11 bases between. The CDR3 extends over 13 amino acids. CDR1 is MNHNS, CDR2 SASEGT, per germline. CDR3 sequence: CASRPQGAYEQYF. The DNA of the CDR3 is TGTGCCAGCAGGCCACAGGGAGCCTACGAGCAGTACTTC.

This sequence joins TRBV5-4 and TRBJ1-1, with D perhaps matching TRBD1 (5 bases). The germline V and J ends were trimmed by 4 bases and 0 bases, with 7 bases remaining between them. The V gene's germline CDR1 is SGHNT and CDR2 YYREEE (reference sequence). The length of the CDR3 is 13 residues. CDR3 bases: TGTGCCAGCAGCGAGACAGTGAACACTGAAGCTTTCTTT. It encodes CASSETVNTEAFF.

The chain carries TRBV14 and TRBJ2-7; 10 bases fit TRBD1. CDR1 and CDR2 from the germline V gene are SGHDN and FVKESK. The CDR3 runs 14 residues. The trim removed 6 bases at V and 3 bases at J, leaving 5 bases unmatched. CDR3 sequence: CASRRQGAVYEQYF. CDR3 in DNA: TGTGCCAGCAGAAGACAGGGGGCAGTCTACGAGCAGTACTTC.

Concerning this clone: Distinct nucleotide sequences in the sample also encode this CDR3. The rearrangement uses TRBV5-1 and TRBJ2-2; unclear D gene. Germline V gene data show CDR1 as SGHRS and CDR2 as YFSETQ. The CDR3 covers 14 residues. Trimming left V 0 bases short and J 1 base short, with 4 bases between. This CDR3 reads CASSLDGNTGELFF. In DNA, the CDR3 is TGCGCCAGCAGCTTGGACGGGAACACCGGGGAGCTGTTTTTT.

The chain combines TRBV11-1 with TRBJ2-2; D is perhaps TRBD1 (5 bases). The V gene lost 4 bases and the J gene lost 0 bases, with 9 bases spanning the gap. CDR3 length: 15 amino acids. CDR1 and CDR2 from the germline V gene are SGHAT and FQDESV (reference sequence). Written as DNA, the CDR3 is TGTGCCAGCAGCTCGTCGACAGCGAACACCGGGGAGCTGTTTTTT. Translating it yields CASSSSTANTGELFF.

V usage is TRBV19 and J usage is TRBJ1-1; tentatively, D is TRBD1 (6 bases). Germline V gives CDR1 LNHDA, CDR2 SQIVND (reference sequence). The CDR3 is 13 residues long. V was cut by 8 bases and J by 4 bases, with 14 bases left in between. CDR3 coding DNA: TGTGCCAGTGGGGGACAACGGGGCACTGAAGCTTTCTTT. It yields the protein CASGGQRGTEAFF.

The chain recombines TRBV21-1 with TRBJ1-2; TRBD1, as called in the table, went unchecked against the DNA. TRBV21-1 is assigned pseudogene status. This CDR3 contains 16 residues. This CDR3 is CASSKKGPAQIYGYTF. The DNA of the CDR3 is TGTGCCAGCAGCAAAAAGGGGCCTGCACAGATCTATGGCTACACCTTC.

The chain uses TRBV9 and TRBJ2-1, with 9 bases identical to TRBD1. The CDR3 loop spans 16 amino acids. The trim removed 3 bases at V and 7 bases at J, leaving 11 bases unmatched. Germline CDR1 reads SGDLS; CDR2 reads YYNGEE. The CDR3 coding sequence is TGTGCCAGCAGCGCCGCCTCCGGGACAGGGAAGAATGAGCAGTTCTTC. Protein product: CASSAASGTGKNEQFF.

For the CDR3, the DNA is TGTGCCAGCTCACCCCTGCTTGAGGAGACCCAGTACTTC. This gives the protein CASSPLLEETQYF. The chain recombines TRBV18 with TRBJ2-5; D is ambiguous. Germline lookup yields CDR1 KGHSH and CDR2 LQKENI. The CDR3 contains 13 residues. Trimming pared 3 bases from V and 5 bases from J, leaving 10 bases between.

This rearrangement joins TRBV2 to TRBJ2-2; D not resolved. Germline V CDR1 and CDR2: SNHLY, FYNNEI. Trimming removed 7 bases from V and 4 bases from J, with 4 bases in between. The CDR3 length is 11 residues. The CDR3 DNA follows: TGTGCCAGCACAGCCACCGGGGAGCTGTTTTTT. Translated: CASTATGELFF.

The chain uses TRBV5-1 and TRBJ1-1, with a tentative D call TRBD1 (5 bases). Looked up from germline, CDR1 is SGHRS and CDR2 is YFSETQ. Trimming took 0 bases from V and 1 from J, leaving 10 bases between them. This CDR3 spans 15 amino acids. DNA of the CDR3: TGCGCCAGCAGCTTGGGGGACGGGGGGAACACTGAAGCTTTCTTT. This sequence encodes CASSLGDGGNTEAFF. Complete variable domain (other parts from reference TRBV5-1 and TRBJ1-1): KAGVTQTPRYLIKTRGQQVTLSCSPISGHRSVSWYQQTPGQGLQFLFEYFSETQRNKGNFPGRFSGRQFSNSRSEMNVSTLELGDSALYLCASSLGDGGNTEAFFGQGTRLTVV.

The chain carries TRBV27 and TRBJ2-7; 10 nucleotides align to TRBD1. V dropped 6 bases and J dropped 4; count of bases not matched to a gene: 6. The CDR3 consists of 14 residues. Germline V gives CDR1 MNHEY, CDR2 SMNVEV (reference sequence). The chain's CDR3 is CASSPGTGEYEQYF. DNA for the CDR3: TGTGCCAGCAGCCCAGGGACAGGGGAATACGAGCAGTACTTC.

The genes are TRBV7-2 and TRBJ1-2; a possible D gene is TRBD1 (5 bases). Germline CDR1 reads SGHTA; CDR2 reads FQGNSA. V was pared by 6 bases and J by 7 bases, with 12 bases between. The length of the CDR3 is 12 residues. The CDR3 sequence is CASSQTRVGYTF. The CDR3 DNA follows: TGTGCCAGCAGTCAAACCAGGGTTGGCTACACCTTC.

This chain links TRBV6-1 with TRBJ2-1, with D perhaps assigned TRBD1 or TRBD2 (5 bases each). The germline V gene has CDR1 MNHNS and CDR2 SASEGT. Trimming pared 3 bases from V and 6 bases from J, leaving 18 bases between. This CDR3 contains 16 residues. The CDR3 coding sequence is TGTGCCAGCAGTGAGCCTCGGAGGTGGGGCTCCAATGAGCAGTTCTTC. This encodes CASSEPRRWGSNEQFF.

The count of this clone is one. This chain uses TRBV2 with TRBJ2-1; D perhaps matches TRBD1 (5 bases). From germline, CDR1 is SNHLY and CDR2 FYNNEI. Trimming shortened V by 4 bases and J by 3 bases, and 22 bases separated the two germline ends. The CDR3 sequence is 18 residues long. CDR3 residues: CASSGGLLDTGYYNEQFF. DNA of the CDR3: TGTGCCAGCAGTGGGGGCTTATTGGACACGGGCTACTACAATGAGCAGTTCTTC.

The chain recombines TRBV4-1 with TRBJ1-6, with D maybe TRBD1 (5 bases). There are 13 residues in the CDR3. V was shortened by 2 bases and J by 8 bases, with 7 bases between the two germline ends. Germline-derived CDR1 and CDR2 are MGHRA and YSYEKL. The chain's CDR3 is CASSQTRDSPLHF. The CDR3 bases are TGCGCCAGCAGCCAAACCAGGGATTCACCCCTCCACTTT.

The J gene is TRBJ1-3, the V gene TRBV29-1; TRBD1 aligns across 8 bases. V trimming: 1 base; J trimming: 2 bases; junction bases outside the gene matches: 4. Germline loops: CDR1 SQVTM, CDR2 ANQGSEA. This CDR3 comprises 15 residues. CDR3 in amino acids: CSVEAVQGAGNTIYF. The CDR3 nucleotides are TGCAGCGTTGAAGCGGTACAGGGGGCTGGAAACACCATATATTTT.

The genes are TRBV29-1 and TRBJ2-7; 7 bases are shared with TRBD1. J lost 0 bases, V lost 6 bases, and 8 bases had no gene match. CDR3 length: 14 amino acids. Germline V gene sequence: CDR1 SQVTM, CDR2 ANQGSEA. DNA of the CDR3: TGCAGCGTCCTGACGACAGGGAGCTCCTACGAGCAGTACTTC. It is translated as CSVLTTGSSYEQYF.

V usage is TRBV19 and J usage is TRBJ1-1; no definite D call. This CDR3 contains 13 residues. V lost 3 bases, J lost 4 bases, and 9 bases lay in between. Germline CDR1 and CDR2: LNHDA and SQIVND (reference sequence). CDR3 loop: CASSIWGSTEAFF. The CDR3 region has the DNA TGTGCCAGTAGTATTTGGGGTAGCACTGAAGCTTTCTTT.

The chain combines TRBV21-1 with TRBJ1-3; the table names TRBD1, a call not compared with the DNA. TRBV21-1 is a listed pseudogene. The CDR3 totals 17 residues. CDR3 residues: CASSKPIDRVSGNTIYF. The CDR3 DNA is TGTGCCAGCAGCAAACCGATCGACAGGGTAAGTGGAAACACCATATATTTT.

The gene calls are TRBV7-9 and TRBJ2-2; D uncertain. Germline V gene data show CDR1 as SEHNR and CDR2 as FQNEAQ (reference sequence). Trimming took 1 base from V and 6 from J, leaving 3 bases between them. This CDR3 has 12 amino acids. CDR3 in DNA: TGTGCCAGCAGCTTAGAAGCCGGGGAGCTGTTTTTT. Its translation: CASSLEAGELFF.

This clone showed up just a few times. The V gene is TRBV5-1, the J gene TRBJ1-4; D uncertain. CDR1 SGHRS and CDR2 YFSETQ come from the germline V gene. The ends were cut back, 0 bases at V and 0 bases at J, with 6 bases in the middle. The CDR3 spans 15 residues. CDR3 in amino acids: CASSLGASTNEKLFF. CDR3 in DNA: TGCGCCAGCAGCTTGGGGGCTTCAACTAATGAAAAACTGTTTTTT. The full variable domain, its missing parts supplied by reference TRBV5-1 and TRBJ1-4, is KAGVTQTPRYLIKTRGQQVTLSCSPISGHRSVSWYQQTPGQGLQFLFEYFSETQRNKGNFPGRFSGRQFSNSRSEMNVSTLELGDSALYLCASSLGASTNEKLFFGSGTQLSVL.

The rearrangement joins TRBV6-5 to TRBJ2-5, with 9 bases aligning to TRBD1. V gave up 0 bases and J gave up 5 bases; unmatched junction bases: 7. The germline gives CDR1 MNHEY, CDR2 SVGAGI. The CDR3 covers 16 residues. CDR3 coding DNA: TGTGCCAGCAGTTACTCCGGGACAGGGCGGGGGGAGACCCAGTACTTC. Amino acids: CASSYSGTGRGETQYF.

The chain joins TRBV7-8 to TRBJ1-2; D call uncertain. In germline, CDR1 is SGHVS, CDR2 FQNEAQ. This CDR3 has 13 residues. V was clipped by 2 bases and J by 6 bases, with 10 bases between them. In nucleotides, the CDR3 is TGTGCCAGCAGCTTAACCGACGGAAATGGCTACACCTTC. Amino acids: CASSLTDGNGYTF.

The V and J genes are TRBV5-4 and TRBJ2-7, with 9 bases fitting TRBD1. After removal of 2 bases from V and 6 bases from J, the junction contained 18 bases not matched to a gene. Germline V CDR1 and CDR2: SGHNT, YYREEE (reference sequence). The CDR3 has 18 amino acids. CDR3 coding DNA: TGTGCCAGCAGCTTCTCTCTACGTTCAGGACAGGGGTTGGTCGAGCAGTACTTC. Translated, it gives CASSFSLRSGQGLVEQYF.